This TCR beta chain was captured by sequencing in a study of T cells in Graves' hyperthyroidism and ophthalmopathy. Not enrolled were patients with uncontrolled infection, other autoimmune disease, pregnancy or lactation. The J segment lost 4 bases and the V segment lost 1 base, leaving 7 bases of the junction unmatched. CDR3 length: 15 residues. The germline V gene encodes CDR1 SGHTA and CDR2 FQGNSA. Amplification yielded TCR beta CDR3 regions, with RNA transcripts as the source. The TCR CDR3 first-round RT-PCR relied on the HTBI primer set. TCRdb re-analysed the multiplex PCR reads in MiXCR, keeping a single row per CDR3 protein. The sample gives 550,000 to 700,000 distinct CDR3 sequences, around 45% of which show up once; around 20% is in the top ten.

The chain is built from TRBV7-2 and TRBJ2-7; 7 positions agree with TRBD1. The TCR comes from an adult woman with Graves' disease, either hyperthyroidism or ophthalmopathy (not recorded which). Sequenced sample: peripheral blood or thyroid tissue (not recorded which). The CDR3 nucleotides read TGTGCCAGCAGCTTAGACTCAAGGGGGCGGTACGAGCAGTACTTC. This translates into CASSLDSRGRYEQYF.